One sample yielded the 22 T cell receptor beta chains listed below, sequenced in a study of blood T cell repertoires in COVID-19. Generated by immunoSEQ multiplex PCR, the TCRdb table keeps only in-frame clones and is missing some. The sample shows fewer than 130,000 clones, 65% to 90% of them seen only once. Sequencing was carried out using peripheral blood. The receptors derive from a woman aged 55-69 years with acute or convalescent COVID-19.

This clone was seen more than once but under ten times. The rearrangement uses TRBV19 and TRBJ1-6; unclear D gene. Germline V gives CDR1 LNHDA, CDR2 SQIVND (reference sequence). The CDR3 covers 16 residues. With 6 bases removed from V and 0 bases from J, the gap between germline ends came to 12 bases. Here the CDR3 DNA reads TGTGCCAGTAGACCAAACAGCTACTCCTATAATTCACCCCTCCACTTT. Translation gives CASRPNSYSYNSPLHF.

In DNA form, the CDR3 reads TGTGCCAGCACCCCGGGGGTCTTCCACGAGCAGTACTTC. Its protein product is CASTPGVFHEQYF. The gene calls are TRBV12-3 or TRBV12-4 and TRBJ2-7, with D perhaps TRBD2 (6 bases). V was shortened by 7 bases and J by 5 bases, with 15 bases between the two germline ends. This CDR3 has 13 residues.

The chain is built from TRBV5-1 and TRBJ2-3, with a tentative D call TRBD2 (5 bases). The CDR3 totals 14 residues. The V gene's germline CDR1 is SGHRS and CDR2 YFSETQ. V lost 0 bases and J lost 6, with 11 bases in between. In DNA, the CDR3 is TGCGCCAGCAGCTTGGCCGCTAGCCCGGATACGCAGTATTTT. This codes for CASSLAASPDTQYF.

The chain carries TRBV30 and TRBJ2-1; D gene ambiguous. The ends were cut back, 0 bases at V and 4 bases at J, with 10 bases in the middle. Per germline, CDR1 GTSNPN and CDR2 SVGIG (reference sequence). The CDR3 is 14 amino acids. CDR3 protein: CAWSVLVGYNEQFF. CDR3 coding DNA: TGTGCCTGGAGTGTCCTAGTTGGGTACAATGAGCAGTTCTTC.

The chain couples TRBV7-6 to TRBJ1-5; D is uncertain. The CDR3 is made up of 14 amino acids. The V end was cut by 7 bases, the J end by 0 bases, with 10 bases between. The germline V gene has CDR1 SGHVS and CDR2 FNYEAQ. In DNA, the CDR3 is TGTGCCAGCACCCCCGGTTATAGCAATCAGCCCCAGCATTTT. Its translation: CASTPGYSNQPQHF.

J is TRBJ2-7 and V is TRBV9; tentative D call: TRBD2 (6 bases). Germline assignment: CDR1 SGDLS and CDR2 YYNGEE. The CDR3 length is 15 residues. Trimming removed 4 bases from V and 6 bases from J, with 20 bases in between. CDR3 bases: TGTGCCAGCAGCCCTTCTCCGGGACTCGGGGTCGAGCAGTACTTC. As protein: CASSPSPGLGVEQYF.

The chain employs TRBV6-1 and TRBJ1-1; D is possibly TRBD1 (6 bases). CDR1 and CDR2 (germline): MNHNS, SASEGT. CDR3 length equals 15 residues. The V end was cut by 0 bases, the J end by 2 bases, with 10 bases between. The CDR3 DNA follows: TGTGCCAGCAGTGAAGCCCTGGGACAAAACACTGAAGCTTTCTTT. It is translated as CASSEALGQNTEAFF.

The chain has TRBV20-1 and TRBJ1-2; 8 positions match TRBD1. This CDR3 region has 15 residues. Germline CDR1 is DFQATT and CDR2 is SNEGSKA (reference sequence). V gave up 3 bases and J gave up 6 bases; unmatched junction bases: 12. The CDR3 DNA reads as TGCAGTGCTAGTCTCGAACCAGGGGGCAATAATGGCTACACCTTC. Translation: CSASLEPGGNNGYTF.

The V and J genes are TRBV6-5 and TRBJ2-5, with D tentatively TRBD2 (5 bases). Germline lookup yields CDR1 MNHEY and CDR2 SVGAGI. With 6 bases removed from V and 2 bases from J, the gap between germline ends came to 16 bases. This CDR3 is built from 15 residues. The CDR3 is CASRSPYGEQETQYF. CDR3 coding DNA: TGTGCCAGCAGATCCCCCTACGGGGAACAAGAGACCCAGTACTTC.

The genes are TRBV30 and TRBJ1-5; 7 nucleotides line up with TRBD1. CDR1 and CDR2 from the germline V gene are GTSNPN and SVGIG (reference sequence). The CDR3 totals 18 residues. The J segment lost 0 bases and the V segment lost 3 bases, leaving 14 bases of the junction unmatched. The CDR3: CAWSGGATGRYSNQPQHF. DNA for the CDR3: TGTGCCTGGAGCGGGGGGGCGACAGGGCGATATAGCAATCAGCCCCAGCATTTT. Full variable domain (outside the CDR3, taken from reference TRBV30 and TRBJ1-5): SQTIHQWPATLVQPVGSPLSLECTVEGTSNPNLYWYRQAAGRGLQLLFYSVGIGQISSEVPQNLSASRPQDRQFILSSKKLLLSDSGFYLCAWSGGATGRYSNQPQHFGDGTRLSIL.

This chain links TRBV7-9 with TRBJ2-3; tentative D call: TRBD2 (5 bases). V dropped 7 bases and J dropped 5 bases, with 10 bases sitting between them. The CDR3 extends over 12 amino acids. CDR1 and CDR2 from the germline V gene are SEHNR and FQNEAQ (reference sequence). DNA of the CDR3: TGTGCCAGCAAAGGCGCGGGAGATACGCAGTATTTT. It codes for CASKGAGDTQYF.

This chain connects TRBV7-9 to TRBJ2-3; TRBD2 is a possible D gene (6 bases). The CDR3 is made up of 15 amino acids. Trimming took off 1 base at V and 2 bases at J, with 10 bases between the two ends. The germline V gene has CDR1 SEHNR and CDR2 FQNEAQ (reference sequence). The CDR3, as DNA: TGTGCCAGCAGCTTAGTACTAGCAGACACAGATACGCAGTATTTT. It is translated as CASSLVLADTDTQYF.

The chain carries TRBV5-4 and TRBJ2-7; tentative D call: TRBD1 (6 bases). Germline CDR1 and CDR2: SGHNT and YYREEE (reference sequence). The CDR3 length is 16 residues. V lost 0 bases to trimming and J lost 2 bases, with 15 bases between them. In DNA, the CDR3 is TGTGCCAGCAGCTTGGGTGGGGGCTCACGCCCCTACGAGCAGTACTTC. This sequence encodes CASSLGGGSRPYEQYF.

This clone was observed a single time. CDR3 region: CASRLAGNQGQYF. The CDR3 DNA is TGTGCCAGCAGGCTAGCGGGGAATCAAGGGCAGTACTTC. The chain employs TRBV6-5 and TRBJ2-7; 9 bases line up with TRBD2. The V gene's germline CDR1 is MNHEY and CDR2 SVGAGI. This CDR3 region has 13 residues. After removal of 6 bases from V and 9 bases from J, the junction contained 9 bases not matched to a gene.

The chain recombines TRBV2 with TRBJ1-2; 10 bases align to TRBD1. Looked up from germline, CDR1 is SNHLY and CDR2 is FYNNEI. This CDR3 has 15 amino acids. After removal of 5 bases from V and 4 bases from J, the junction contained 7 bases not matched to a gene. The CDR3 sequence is CASSPSGTGAYGYTF. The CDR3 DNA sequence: TGTGCCAGCAGTCCATCCGGGACAGGGGCCTATGGCTACACCTTC.

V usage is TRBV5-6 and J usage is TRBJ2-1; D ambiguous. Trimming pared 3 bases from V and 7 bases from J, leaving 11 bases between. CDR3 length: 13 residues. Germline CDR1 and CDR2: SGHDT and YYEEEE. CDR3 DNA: TGTGCCAGCAGCTCGATCTACGGGAATGAGCAGTTCTTC. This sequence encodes CASSSIYGNEQFF. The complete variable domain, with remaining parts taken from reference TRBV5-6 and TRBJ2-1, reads DAGVTQSPTHLIKTRGQQVTLRCSPKSGHDTVSWYQQALGQGPQFIFQYYEEEERQRGNFPDRFSGHQFPNYSSELNVNALLLGDSALYLCASSSIYGNEQFFGPGTRLTVL.

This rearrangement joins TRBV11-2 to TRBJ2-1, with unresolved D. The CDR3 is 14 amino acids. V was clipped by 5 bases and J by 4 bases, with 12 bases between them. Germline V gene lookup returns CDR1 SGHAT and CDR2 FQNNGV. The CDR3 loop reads CASSPWATYNEQFF. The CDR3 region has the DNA TGTGCCAGCAGCCCCTGGGCTACATACAATGAGCAGTTCTTC.

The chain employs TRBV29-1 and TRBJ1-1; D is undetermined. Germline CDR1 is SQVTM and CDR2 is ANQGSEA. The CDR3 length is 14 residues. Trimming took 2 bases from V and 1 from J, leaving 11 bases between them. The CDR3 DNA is TGCAGCGTTGAACCAAGACTTAGGAACACTGAAGCTTTCTTT. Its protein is CSVEPRLRNTEAFF.

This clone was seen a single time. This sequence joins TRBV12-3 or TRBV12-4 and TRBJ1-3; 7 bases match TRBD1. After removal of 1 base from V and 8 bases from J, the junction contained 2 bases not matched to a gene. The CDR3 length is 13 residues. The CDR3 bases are TGTGCCAGCAGTTTAGGACAGGGAGACACCATATATTTT. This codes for CASSLGQGDTIYF.

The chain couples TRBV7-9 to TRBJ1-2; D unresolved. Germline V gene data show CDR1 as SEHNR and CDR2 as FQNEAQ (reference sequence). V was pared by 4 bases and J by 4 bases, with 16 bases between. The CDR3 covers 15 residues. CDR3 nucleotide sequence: TGTGCCAGCAGCTCTCACGGTAGCCGGGGCTATGGCTACACCTTC. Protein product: CASSSHGSRGYGYTF.

As DNA, the CDR3 is TGTGCCAGCTCACCACCCCCTCTAGCGGGGGAGCAGTTCTTC. It is translated as CASSPPPLAGEQFF. The chain is built from TRBV18 and TRBJ2-1, with 9 bases that match TRBD2. Trimming took 0 bases from V and 10 from J; bases not matched to a gene: 4. The germline V gene encodes CDR1 KGHSH and CDR2 LQKENI. The CDR3 totals 14 residues.

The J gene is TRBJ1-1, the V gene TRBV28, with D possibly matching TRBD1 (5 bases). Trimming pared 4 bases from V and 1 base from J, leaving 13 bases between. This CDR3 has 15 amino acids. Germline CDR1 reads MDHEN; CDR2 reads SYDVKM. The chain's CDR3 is CASSSGRAKNTEAFF. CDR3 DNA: TGTGCCAGCAGTTCCGGCAGGGCCAAGAACACTGAAGCTTTCTTT.